Listed below are T cell receptor beta chains from one sample, sequenced in a study of radiotherapy plus CTLA-4 blockade in lung cancer. Profiled with immunoSEQ multiplex PCR; TCRdb holds only in-frame clones, not every one. The sample comprises about 49,000 clones, approximately 79% of which are singletons, and 11% rests with the top ten. Sequenced here: peripheral blood, sampled from a patient treated with radiotherapy plus ipilimumab. These receptors originate from a human donor with non-small cell lung cancer who had stable disease on radiotherapy plus ipilimumab. CDR3s include the opening cysteine and the closing phenylalanine or tryptophan. D genes are given only for firm matches. Only some rows state a clone size, as once, few, many or a class for expanded clones.

J: TRBJ1-2; V: TRBV5-8; size: .; D: .; CDR3: CASSREIDFYGYTF; DNA: TGTGCCAGCAGCCGAGAGATTGATTTCTATGGCTACACCTTC
J: TRBJ2-1; V: TRBV18; size: .; D: .; CDR3: CASSPQKLAGNEQFF; DNA: TGTGCCAGCTCACCACAGAAACTAGCTGGGAATGAGCAGTTCTTC
J: TRBJ2-7; V: TRBV19; size: .; D: .; CDR3: CASSVDRDKVWEQYF; DNA: TGTGCCAGTAGTGTCGACCGGGACAAAGTTTGGGAGCAGTACTTC
J: TRBJ1-2; V: TRBV7-2; size: few; D: .; CDR3: CASSSRVEYGYTF; DNA: TGTGCCAGCAGCTCCAGGGTGGAGTATGGCTACACCTTC
J: TRBJ2-1; V: TRBV9; size: .; D: TRBD2; CDR3: CASSGDYPSGYNEQFF; DNA: TGTGCCAGCAGCGGGGACTACCCCTCAGGGTACAATGAGCAGTTCTTC
J: TRBJ1-4; V: TRBV27; size: .; D: TRBD1; CDR3: CAISGGLGEKLFF; DNA: TGTGCCATCTCAGGGGGACTGGGTGAAAAACTGTTTTTT
J: TRBJ1-1; V: TRBV5-6; size: .; D: TRBD1; CDR3: CASSRQGVVTEAFF; DNA: TGTGCCAGCAGCCGACAGGGGGTCGTCACTGAAGCTTTCTTT
J: TRBJ2-2; V: TRBV9; size: once; D: .; CDR3: CASSLSRDENTGELFF; DNA: TGTGCCAGCAGCCTCAGCCGGGACGAGAACACCGGGGAGCTGTTTTTT
J: TRBJ1-1; V: TRBV6-1; size: .; D: TRBD1; CDR3: CASSWDRGSTEAFF; DNA: TGTGCCAGCAGTTGGGACAGGGGGAGCACTGAAGCTTTCTTT
J: TRBJ2-2; V: TRBV10-3; size: few; D: .; CDR3: CAISTGTLSRELFF; DNA: TGTGCCATCAGTACCGGGACCCTCAGTAGGGAGCTGTTTTTT
J: TRBJ1-4; V: TRBV9; size: .; D: TRBD1; CDR3: CASSIRTGNNEKLFF; DNA: TGTGCCAGCAGCATCAGGACAGGGAATAATGAAAAACTGTTTTTT